What follows describes a single T cell receptor beta chain. Its antigen remains undetermined. No much larger clonotype is one base removed from it; base qualities were not supplied. This sample is drawn from a study of CD8 T cells in Susac syndrome (dated by TCRdb to the late 2010s). With respect to the entire study: Among the Susac syndrome patients who were sequenced, clinically active disease was present in over 5 and clinical remission was observed in 8 or 9. At blood withdrawal, Susac syndrome patients were either therapy-naive, taking corticosteroids (in some cases with IVIg as well), or taking IVIg alone. The study used repertoire sequencing to test whether antigen drove CD8+ T cell activation and differentiation in Susac syndrome.

RNA was extracted using the RNeasy kit, and roughly 0.45 to 1 ug of the RNA was reverse transcribed with random hexamers. The immunoSEQ multiplex PCR assay, which covers 54 Vbeta and 13 Jbeta segments, was used to amplify TCR beta CDR3 regions. PCR amplification bias was corrected using a synthetic template baseline for primer optimization and computational correction. Processing in the source paper ran as follows. Only productive sequences were kept, with reads annotated to V, D and J genes according to IMGT and analyzed in immunoSEQ Analyzer. Clonality was calculated as one minus the Shannon entropy normalized by log2 of the number of productive unique sequences. For each patient and control, public and private clones were evaluated within the 100 most prevalent clones. Clones were defined as Susac-specific if absent from the healthy and MS cohorts, from 900 to 1,300 published viral clones and from other ImmuneACCESS disease sequences. The public reads were reanalyzed by TCRdb: fastp trimming at Q25, MiXCR alignment, in-frame beta chains only. Duplicate CDR3 protein sequences are folded into a single record with the most common DNA and genes. In this record, the V and J calls reflect TCRdb's handling and not the investigators' own analysis. For this sample there are fewer than 200,000 distinct CDR3 sequences; more than 85% appear just once. Around 0.085% of the sample rests with the top ten.

The research as a whole found: No clonal expansion was detected in the CD4+ T cell repertoire of Susac syndrome patients. The number of individuals in the TCR sequencing and HLA analysis was acknowledged as relatively small.

Including cysteine and phenylalanine, the CDR3 has 16 amino acids. The only DNA kept is the CDR3, 48 bases in frame from the first base. V and J are trimmed by 0 bases and 2 bases, and the gene matches miss 4 bases of the junction. Via the germline V gene (reference sequence), CDR1 is LNHNV and CDR2 YYDKDF. Peripheral blood CD8+ and CD4+ T cells from healthy donors, Susac syndrome patients and multiple sclerosis patients were profiled by high-throughput TCR beta sequencing. Recently defined diagnostic criteria for definite or probable disease were met by the Susac syndrome patients. CD8+ TEMRA cells were enriched by FACS, while bulk CD8+ and CD4+ T cells were purified by magnetic negative isolation. Blood was drawn into EDTA tubes, processed within 24 hours, and PBMCs were isolated by density gradient centrifugation. PBMCs intended for TCR sequencing were cryopreserved in liquid nitrogen and were subsequently thawed in a 37 degrees C water bath. The sorted or isolated CD4+, CD8+ and CD8+ TEMRA cells had a purity of 90% or higher.

In this chain, TRBV15 is recombined with TRBJ2-5, with 9 middle bases fitting TRBD2. The sample comprised CD4+ T cells from PBMCs. The receptor comes from a human donor with Susac syndrome. The CDR3 protein: CATSRDSGGGQETQYF. The DNA sequence is TGTGCCACCAGCAGAGATAGCGGGGGTGGGCAAGAGACCCAGTACTTC.